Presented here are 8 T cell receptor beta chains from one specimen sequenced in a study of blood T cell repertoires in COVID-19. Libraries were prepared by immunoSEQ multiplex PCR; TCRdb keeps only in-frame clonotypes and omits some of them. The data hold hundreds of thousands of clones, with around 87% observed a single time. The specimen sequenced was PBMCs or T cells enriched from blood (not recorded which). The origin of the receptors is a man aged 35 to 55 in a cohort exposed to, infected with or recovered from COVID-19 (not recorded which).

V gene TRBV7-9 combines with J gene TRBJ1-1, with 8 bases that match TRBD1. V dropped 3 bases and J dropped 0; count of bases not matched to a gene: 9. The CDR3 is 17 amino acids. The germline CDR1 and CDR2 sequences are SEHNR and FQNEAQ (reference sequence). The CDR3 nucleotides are TGTGCCAGCAGCTTTGCCCAGGGGGCACAAATGAACACTGAAGCTTTCTTT. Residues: CASSFAQGAQMNTEAFF.

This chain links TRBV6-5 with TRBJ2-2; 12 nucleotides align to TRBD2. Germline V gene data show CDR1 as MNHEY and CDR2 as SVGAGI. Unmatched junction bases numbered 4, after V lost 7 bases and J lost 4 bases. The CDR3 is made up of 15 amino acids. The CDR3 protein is CASTPLAGGTGELFF. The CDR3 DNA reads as TGTGCCAGCACCCCACTAGCGGGAGGCACCGGGGAGCTGTTTTTT.

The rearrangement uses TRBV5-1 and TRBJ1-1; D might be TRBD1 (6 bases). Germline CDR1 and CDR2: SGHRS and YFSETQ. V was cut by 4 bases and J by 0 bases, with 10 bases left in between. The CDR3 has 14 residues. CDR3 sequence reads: CASSHGTLNTEAFF. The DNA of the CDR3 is TGCGCCAGCAGCCACGGGACACTGAACACTGAAGCTTTCTTT. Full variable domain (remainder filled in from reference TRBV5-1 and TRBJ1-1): KAGVTQTPRYLIKTRGQQVTLSCSPISGHRSVSWYQQTPGQGLQFLFEYFSETQRNKGNFPGRFSGRQFSNSRSEMNVSTLELGDSALYLCASSHGTLNTEAFFGQGTRLTVV.

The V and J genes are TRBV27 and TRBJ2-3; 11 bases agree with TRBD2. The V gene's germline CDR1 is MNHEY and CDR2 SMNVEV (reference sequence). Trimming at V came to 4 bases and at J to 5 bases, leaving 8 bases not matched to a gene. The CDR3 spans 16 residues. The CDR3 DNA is TGTGCCAGCAGTTCGACTAGCGGGACCCCCAAAGATACGCAGTATTTT. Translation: CASSSTSGTPKDTQYF.

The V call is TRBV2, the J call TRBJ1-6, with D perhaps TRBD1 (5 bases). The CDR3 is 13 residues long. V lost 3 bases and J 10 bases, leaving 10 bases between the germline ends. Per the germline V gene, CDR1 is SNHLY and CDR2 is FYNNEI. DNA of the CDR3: TGTGCCAGCAGTGAGCAGGGAGGATCACCCCTCCACTTT. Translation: CASSEQGGSPLHF.

DNA of the CDR3: TGTGCCAGCAGTGAATTGCGGGAGAGGACAGATACGCAGTATTTT. Protein: CASSELRERTDTQYF. The V gene is TRBV2, the J gene TRBJ2-3; 7 bases are a match to TRBD2. This CDR3 comprises 15 residues. V trimming: 2 bases; J trimming: 3 bases; junction bases outside the gene matches: 5. In germline, CDR1 is SNHLY, CDR2 FYNNEI.

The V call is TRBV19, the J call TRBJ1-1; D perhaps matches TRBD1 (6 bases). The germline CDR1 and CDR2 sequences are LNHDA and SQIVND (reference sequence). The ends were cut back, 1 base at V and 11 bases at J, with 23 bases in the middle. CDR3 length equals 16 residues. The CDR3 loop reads CASSIGTGRTDKGAFF. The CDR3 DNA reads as TGTGCCAGTAGTATAGGTACAGGGAGAACGGATAAGGGGGCTTTCTTT.

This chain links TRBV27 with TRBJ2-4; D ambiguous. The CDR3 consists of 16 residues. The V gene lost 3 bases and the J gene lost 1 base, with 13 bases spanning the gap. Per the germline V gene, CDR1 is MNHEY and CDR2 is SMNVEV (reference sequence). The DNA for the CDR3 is TGTGCCAGCAGTTTTAATGAGGAGAGGGCCAAAAACATTCAGTACTTC. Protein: CASSFNEERAKNIQYF.